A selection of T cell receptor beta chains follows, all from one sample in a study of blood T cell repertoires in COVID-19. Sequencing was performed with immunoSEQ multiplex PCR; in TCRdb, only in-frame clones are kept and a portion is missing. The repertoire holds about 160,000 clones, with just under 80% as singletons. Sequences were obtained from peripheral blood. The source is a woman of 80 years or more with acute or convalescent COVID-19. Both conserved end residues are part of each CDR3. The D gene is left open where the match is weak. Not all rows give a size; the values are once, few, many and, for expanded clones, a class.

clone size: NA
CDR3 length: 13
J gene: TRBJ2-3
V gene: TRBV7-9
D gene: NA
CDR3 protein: CASSLDGPDTQYF
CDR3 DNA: TGTGCCAGCAGCTTAGATGGGCCAGATACGCAGTATTTT

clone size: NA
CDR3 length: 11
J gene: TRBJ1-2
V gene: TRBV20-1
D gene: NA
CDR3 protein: CSASQGYGYTF
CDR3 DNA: TGCAGTGCTAGTCAGGGCTATGGCTACACCTTC

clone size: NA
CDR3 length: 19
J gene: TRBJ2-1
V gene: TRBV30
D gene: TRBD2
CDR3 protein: CAWRPGLAGGPISANEQFF
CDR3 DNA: TGTGCCTGGAGACCGGGACTAGCGGGAGGGCCTATTTCAGCGAATGAGCAGTTCTTC

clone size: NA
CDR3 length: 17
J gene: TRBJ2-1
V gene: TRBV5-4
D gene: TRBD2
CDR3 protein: CASSLGLAGGSYNEQFF
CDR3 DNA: TGTGCCAGCAGCTTGGGACTAGCGGGGGGTTCCTACAATGAGCAGTTCTTC

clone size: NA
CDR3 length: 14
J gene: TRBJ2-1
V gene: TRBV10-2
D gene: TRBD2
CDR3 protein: CASSSSGISNEQFF
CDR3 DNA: TGCGCCAGCAGTAGTAGCGGGATTTCGAATGAGCAGTTCTTC

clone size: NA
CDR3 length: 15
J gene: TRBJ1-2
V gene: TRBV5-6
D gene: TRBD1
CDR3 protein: CASNLLGQGSGGYTF
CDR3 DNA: TGTGCCAGCAACCTGCTGGGACAGGGGTCGGGCGGCTACACCTTC

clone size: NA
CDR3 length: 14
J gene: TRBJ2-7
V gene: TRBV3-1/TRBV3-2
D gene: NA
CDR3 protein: CASSHTSGSYEQYF
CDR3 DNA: TGTGCCAGCAGCCATACCTCGGGCTCCTACGAGCAGTACTTC

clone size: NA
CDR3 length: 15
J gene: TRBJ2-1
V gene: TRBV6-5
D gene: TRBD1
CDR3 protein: CASSPDRGPYNEQFF
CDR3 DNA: TGTGCCAGCAGTCCCGACAGGGGTCCCTACAATGAGCAGTTCTTC

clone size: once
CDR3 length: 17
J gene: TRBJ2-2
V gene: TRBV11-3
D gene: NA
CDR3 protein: CASSSPGPGKGTGELFF
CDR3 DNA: TGTGCCAGCAGCTCCCCCGGGCCGGGGAAGGGCACCGGGGAGCTGTTTTTT

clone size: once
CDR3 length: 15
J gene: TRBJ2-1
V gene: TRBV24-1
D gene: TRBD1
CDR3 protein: CATSDPRGPYNEQFF
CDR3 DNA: TGTGCCACCAGTGATCCCAGGGGGCCCTACAATGAGCAGTTCTTC

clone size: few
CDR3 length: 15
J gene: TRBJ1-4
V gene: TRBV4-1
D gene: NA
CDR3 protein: CASSQVGLRSEKLFF
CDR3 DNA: TGCGCCAGCAGCCAAGTAGGACTAAGGTCTGAAAAACTGTTTTTT

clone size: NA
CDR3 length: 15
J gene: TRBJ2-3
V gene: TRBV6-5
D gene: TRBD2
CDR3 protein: CASSKLAGITDTQYF
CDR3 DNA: TGTGCCAGCAGTAAACTAGCGGGAATCACAGATACGCAGTATTTT